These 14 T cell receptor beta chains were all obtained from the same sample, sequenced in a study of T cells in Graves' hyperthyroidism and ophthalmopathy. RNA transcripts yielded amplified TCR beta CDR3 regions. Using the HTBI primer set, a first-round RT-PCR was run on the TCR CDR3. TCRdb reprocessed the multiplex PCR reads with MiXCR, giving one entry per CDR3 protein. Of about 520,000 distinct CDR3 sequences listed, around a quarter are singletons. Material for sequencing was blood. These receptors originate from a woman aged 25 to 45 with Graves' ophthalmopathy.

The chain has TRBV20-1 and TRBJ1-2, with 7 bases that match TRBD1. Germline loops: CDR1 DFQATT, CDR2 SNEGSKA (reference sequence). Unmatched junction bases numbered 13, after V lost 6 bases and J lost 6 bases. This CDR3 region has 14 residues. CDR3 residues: CSARTGQSPNGYTF. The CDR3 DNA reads TGCAGTGCCCGGACAGGCCAATCACCAAATGGCTACACCTTC.

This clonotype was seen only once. The CDR3 nucleotides read TGTGCCAGCAGCTTGGGTCGGGACACCCTCTCCTACGAGCAGTACTTC. It translates to CASSLGRDTLSYEQYF. The J gene is TRBJ2-7, the V gene TRBV5-4; tentatively, D is TRBD1 (6 bases). Trimming stripped 0 bases from V and 0 bases from J, with 13 bases between. There are 16 residues in the CDR3. From germline, CDR1 is SGHNT and CDR2 YYREEE (reference sequence).

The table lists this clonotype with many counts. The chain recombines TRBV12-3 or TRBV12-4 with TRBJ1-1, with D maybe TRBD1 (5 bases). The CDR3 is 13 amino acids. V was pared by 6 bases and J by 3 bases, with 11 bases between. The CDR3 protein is CASSRQIYTEAFF. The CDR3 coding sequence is TGTGCCAGCAGCCGACAGATTTACACTGAAGCTTTCTTT.

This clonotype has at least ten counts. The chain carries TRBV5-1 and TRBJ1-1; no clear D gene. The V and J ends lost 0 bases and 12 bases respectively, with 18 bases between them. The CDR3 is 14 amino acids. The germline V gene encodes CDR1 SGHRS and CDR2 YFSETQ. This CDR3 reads CASSLDGIGRISFF. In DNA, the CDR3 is TGCGCCAGCAGCTTGGATGGGATCGGTAGGATTTCTTTCTTT. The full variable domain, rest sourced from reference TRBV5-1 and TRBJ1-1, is KAGVTQTPRYLIKTRGQQVTLSCSPISGHRSVSWYQQTPGQGLQFLFEYFSETQRNKGNFPGRFSGRQFSNSRSEMNVSTLELGDSALYLCASSLDGIGRISFFGQGTRLTVV.

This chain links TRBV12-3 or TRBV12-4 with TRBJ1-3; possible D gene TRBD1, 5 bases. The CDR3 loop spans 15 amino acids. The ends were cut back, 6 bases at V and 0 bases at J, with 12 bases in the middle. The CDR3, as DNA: TGTGCCAGCAGCCTGGCAGGGATCTCTGGAAACACCATATATTTT. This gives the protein CASSLAGISGNTIYF.

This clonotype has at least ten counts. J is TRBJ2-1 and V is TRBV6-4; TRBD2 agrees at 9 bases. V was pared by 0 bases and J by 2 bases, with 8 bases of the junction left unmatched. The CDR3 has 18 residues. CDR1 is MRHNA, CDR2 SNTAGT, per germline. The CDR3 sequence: CASSDSLNSGGPYNEQFF. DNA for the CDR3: TGTGCCAGCAGTGACTCCCTGAATAGCGGGGGACCCTACAATGAGCAGTTCTTC.

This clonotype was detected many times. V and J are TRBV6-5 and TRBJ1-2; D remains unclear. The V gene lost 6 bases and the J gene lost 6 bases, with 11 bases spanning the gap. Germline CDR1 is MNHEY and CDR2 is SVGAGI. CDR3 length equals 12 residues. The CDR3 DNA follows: TGTGCCAGCAGCCTATCGGGAGATGGCTACACCTTC. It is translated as CASSLSGDGYTF.

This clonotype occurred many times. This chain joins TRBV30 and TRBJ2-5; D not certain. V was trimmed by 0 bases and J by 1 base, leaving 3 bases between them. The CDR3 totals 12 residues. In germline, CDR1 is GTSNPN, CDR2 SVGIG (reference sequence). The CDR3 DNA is TGTGCCTGGAGTGTCAGCCAAGAGACCCAGTACTTC. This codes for CAWSVSQETQYF.

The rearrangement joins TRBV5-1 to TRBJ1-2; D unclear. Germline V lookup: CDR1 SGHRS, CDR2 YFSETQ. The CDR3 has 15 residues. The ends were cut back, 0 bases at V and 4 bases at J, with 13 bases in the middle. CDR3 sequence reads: CASSLEPSRPYGYTF. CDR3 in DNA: TGCGCCAGCAGCTTGGAGCCCAGTAGACCCTATGGCTACACCTTC.

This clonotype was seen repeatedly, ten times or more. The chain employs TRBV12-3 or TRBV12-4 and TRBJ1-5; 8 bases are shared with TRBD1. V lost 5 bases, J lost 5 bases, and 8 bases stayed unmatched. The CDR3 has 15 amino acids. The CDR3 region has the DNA TGTGCCAGCAGTACAGGACAGGGCGGGGATCAGCCCCAGCATTTT. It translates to CASSTGQGGDQPQHF.

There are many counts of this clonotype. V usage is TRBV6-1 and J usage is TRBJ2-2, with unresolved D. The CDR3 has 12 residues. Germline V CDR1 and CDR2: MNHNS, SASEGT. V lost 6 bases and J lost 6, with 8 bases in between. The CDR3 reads CASSEPPGELFF. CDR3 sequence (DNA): TGTGCCAGCAGCGAACCACCCGGGGAGCTGTTTTTT.

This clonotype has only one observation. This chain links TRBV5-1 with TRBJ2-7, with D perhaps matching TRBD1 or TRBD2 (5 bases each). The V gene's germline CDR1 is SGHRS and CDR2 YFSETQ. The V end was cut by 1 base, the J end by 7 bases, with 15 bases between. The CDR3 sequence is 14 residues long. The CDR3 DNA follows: TGCGCCAGCAGCTTGAAGGGGCCTCCGGGGGAGCAGTACTTC. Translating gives CASSLKGPPGEQYF.

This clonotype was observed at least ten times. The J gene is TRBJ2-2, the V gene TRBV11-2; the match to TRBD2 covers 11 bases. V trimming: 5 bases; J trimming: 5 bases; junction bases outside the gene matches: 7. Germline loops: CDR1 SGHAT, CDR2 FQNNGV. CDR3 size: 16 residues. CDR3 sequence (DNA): TGTGCCAGCAGCCCCCGACTAGCGGGAAAGACCGGGGAGCTGTTTTTT. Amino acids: CASSPRLAGKTGELFF. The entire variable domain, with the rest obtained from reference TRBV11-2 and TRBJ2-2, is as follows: EAGVAQSPRYKIIEKRQSVAFWCNPISGHATLYWYQQILGQGPKLLIQFQNNGVVDDSQLPKDRFSAERLKGVDSTLKIQPAKLEDSAVYLCASSPRLAGKTGELFFGEGSRLTVL.

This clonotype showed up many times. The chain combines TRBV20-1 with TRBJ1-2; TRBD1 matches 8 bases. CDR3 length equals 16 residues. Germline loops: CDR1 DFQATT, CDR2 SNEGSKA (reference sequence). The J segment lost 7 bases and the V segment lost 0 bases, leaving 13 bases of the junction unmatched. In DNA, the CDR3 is TGCAGTGCTAGAGATCATTTGGACAGGGCATTTTCTGGCTACACCTTC. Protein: CSARDHLDRAFSGYTF.